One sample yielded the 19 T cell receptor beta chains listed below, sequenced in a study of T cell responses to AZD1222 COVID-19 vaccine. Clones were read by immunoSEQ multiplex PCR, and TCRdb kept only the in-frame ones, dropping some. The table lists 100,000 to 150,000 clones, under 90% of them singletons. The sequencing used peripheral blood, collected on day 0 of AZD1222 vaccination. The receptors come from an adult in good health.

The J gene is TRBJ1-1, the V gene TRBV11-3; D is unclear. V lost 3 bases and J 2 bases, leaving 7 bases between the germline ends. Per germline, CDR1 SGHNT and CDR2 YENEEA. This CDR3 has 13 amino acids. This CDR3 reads CASSFKENTEAFF. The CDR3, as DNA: TGTGCCAGCAGCTTTAAGGAAAACACTGAAGCTTTCTTT.

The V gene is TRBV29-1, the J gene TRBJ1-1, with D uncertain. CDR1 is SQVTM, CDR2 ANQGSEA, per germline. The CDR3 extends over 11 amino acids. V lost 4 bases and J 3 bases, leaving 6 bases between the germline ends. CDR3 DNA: TGCAGCGTTGCGGAGGACACTGAAGCTTTCTTT. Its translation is CSVAEDTEAFF.

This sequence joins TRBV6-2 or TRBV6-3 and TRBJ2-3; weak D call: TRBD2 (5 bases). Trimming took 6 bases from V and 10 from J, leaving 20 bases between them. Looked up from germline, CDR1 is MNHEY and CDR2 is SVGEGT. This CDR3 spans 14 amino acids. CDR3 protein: CASSHSWGELAQYF. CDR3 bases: TGTGCCAGCAGCCACTCCTGGGGAGAGTTGGCGCAGTATTTT.

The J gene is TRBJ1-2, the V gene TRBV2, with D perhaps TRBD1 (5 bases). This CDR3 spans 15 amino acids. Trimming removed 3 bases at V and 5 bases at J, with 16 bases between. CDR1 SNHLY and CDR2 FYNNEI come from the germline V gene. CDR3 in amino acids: CASSEVLGGNYGYTF. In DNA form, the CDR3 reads TGTGCCAGCAGTGAGGTTTTGGGGGGAAATTATGGCTACACCTTC.

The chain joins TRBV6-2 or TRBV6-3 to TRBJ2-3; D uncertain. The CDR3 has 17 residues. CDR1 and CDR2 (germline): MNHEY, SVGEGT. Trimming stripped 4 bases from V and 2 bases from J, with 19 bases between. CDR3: CASSSVVGWEDTDTQYF. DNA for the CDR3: TGTGCCAGCAGTTCCGTAGTGGGGTGGGAAGACACAGATACGCAGTATTTT.

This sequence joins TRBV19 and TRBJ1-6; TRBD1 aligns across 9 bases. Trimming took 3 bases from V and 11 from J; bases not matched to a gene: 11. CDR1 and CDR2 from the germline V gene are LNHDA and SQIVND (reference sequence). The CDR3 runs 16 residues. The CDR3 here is CASSMQLTGGRTPLHF. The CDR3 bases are TGTGCCAGTAGTATGCAACTGACAGGGGGAAGGACACCCCTCCACTTT.

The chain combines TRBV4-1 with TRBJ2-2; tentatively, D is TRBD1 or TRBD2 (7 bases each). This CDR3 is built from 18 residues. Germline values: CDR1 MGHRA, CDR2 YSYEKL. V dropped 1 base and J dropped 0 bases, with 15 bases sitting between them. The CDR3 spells CASSQVLGGGANTGELFF. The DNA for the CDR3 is TGCGCCAGCAGCCAAGTTTTGGGAGGGGGCGCGAACACCGGGGAGCTGTTTTTT.

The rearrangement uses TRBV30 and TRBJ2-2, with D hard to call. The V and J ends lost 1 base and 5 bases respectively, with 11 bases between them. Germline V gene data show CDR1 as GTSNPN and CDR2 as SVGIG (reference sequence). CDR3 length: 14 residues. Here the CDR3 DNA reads TGTGCCTGGAGTGAGGGTCGCAATACCGGGGAGCTGTTTTTT. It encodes CAWSEGRNTGELFF.

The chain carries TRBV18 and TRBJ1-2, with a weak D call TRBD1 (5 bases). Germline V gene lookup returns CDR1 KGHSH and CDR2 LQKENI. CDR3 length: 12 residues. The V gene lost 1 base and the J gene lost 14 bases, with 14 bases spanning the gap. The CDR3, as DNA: TGTGCCAGCTCACCACAACAGGACCTATCTACCTTC. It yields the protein CASSPQQDLSTF.

CDR3 protein: CSVAETNTDTQYF. CDR3 DNA sequence: TGCAGCGTTGCCGAGACTAACACAGATACGCAGTATTTT. This chain uses TRBV29-1 with TRBJ2-3; perhaps TRBD2 as D (5 bases). Germline-derived CDR1 and CDR2 are SQVTM and ANQGSEA. The CDR3 has 13 amino acids. V was clipped by 4 bases and J by 2 bases, with 10 bases between them.

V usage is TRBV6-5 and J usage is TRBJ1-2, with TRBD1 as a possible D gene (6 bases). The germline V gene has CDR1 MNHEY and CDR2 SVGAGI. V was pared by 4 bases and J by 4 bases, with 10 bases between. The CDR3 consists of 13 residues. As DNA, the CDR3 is TGTGCCAGCAGTTGGGGGGGGCTCTATGGCTACACCTTC. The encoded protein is CASSWGGLYGYTF.

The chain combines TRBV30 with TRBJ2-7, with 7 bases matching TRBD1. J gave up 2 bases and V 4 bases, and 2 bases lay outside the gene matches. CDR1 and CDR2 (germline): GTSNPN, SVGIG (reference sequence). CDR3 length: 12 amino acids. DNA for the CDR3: TGTGCCTGGAAGGGGGCCACCTACGAGCAGTACTTC. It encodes CAWKGATYEQYF.

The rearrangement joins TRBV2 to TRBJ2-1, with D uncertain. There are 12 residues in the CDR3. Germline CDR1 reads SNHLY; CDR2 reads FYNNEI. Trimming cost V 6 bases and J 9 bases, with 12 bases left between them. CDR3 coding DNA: TGTGCCAGCAGCCAGGCGGTGGGTGAGCAGTTCTTC. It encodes CASSQAVGEQFF.

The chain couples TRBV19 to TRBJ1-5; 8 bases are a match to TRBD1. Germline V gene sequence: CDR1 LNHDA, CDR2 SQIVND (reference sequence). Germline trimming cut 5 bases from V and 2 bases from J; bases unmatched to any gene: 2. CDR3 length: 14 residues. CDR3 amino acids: CASSSQGGNQPQHF. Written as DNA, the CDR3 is TGTGCCAGTAGTTCACAGGGGGGCAATCAGCCCCAGCATTTT.

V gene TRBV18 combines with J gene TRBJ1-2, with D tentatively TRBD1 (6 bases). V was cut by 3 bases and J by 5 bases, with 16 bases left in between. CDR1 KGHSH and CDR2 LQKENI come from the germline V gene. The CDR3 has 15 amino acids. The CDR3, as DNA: TGTGCCAGCTCACCCGACAGGCCCGGGCCTTATGGCTACACCTTC. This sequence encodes CASSPDRPGPYGYTF.

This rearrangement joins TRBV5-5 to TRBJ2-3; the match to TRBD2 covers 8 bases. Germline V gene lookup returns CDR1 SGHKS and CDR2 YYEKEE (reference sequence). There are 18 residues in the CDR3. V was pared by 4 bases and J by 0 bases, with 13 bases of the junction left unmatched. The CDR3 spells CASSRADRLALSTDTQYF. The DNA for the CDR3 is TGTGCCAGCAGCCGTGCGGACAGACTAGCGTTAAGCACAGATACGCAGTATTTT.

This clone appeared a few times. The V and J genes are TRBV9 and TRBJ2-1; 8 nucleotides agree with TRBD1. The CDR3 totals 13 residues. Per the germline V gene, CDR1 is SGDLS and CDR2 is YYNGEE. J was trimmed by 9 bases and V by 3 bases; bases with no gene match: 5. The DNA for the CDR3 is TGTGCCAGCAGCGCTAGACAGGGGTTTGAGCAGTTCTTC. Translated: CASSARQGFEQFF. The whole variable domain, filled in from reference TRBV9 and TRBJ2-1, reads DSGVTQTPKHLITATGQRVTLRCSPRSGDLSVYWYQQSLDQGLQFLIQYYNGEERAKGNILERFSAQQFPDLHSELNLSSLELGDSALYFCASSARQGFEQFFGPGTRLTVL.

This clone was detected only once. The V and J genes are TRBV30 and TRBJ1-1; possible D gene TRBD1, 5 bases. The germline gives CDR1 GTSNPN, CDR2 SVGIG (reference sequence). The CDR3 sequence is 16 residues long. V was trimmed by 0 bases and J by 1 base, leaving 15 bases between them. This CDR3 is CAWSVRGGRRNTEAFF. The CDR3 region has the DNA TGTGCCTGGAGTGTACGGGGGGGTCGGAGGAACACTGAAGCTTTCTTT.

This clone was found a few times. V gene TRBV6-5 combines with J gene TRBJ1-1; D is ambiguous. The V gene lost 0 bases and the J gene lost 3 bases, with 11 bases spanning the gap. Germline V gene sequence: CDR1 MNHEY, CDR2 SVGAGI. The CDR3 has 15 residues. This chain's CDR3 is CASSYSIWAHTEAFF. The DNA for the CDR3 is TGTGCCAGCAGTTACTCGATTTGGGCCCACACTGAAGCTTTCTTT.